The sequence of this T cell receptor (beta chain) was determined in a study of blood T cell repertoires in COVID-19. The cohort comprised adults aged about 18 to 89 years residing in about two dozen US areas. Grouping used clinical history reported by participants in a survey and questionnaire. Germline CDR1 and CDR2: MNHEY and SMNVEV (reference sequence). V lost 6 bases and J 6 bases, leaving 15 bases between the germline ends. The length of the CDR3 is 13 residues. Study processing details: Estimation of nucleated cell counts relied on the amplification of reference gene primers. Some clones are missing from TCRdb's copy, which holds only in-frame ones; the method was immunoSEQ multiplex PCR. From that table come the V and J calls and clone size; the DNA was used to work out D and trimming. The sample lists over 110,000 clones, nearly 85% occurring once.

This receptor was identified in a man over 45 in a cohort exposed to, infected with or recovered from COVID-19 (not recorded which). The rearrangement joins TRBV27 to TRBJ2-7; a weak D match, TRBD2 (7 bases). The sample comprised PBMCs or T cells enriched from blood (not recorded which). CDR3 region: CASRLGGGVEQYF. CDR3 DNA sequence: TGTGCCAGCAGGCTAGGGGGGGGCGTCGAGCAGTACTTC.